Following are 30 T cell receptor beta chains from one sample sequenced in a study of blood T cell repertoires in COVID-19. Sequencing used immunoSEQ multiplex PCR; TCRdb keeps in-frame clones, though not all of them. Here the sample spans 95,000 to 130,000 clones, approximately 84% being singletons. The material sequenced was peripheral blood. These TCRs come from a man aged 65 to 85 with active or convalescent COVID-19.

V usage is TRBV7-2 and J usage is TRBJ2-2; maybe TRBD1 (6 bases). The CDR3 runs 15 residues. V was cut by 3 bases and J by 4 bases, with 12 bases left in between. Germline CDR1 and CDR2: SGHTA and FQGNSA. CDR3 amino acids: CASSFSQGTTGELFF. The CDR3 DNA sequence: TGTGCCAGCAGCTTCTCTCAGGGGACCACCGGGGAGCTGTTTTTT.

V usage is TRBV6-5 and J usage is TRBJ1-3, with D perhaps TRBD1 (6 bases). This CDR3 comprises 14 residues. The V end was cut by 7 bases, the J end by 4 bases, with 14 bases between. Germline V CDR1 and CDR2: MNHEY, SVGAGI. CDR3 protein: CASKRSGDGNTIYF. The CDR3 DNA is TGTGCCAGCAAACGGTCAGGGGACGGAAACACCATATATTTT.

The genes are TRBV6-5 and TRBJ1-2; D is uncertain. CDR1 and CDR2 (germline): MNHEY, SVGAGI. The CDR3 length is 14 residues. Trimming shortened V by 6 bases and J by 3 bases, and 14 bases separated the two germline ends. The CDR3, as DNA: TGTGCCAGCAGAGTGCCCCCTGAGGACTATGGCTACACCTTC. Its protein is CASRVPPEDYGYTF.

This chain connects TRBV19 to TRBJ1-1; possibly TRBD1 for D (5 bases). The CDR3 has 15 amino acids. In germline, CDR1 is LNHDA, CDR2 SQIVND (reference sequence). CDR3 DNA: TGTGCGACCACAAGGGGAGGAAGGGAACGGGCTGAAGCTTTCTTT. Its translation: CATTRGGRERAEAFF.

The chain is built from TRBV29-1 and TRBJ2-1, with TRBD1 matching 9 bases. This CDR3 spans 16 amino acids. V lost 0 bases and J lost 3; bases outside the gene matches: 6. Germline V lookup: CDR1 SQVTM, CDR2 ANQGSEA. In DNA, the CDR3 is TGCAGCGTTGAAGATTGGTCGGGACAGGGCTACAATGAGCAGTTCTTC. It codes for CSVEDWSGQGYNEQFF.

V is TRBV11-2 and J is TRBJ2-1; 10 bases match TRBD2. The V gene end was trimmed by 4 bases and the J gene end by 6 bases; junction bases not matched to a gene: 3. The CDR3 loop spans 14 amino acids. Germline V gene sequence: CDR1 SGHAT, CDR2 FQNNGV. This chain's CDR3 is CASSSRLAGNEQFF. CDR3 in DNA: TGTGCCAGCAGCTCTAGACTAGCGGGCAATGAGCAGTTCTTC.

The chain uses TRBV6-5 and TRBJ1-5, with a tentative D call TRBD1 (6 bases). The CDR3 is 13 amino acids. Between the trimmed V and J ends, which lost 11 bases and 3 bases, there was a span of 14 bases. Germline loops: CDR1 MNHEY, CDR2 SVGAGI. CDR3 protein: CASRGGNNQPQHF. CDR3 nucleotide sequence: TGTGCCTCGAGGGGGGGAAACAATCAGCCCCAGCATTTT.

The chain carries TRBV5-4 and TRBJ2-3, with a possible D match to TRBD2 (6 bases). The CDR3 has 15 residues. Trimming took 1 base from V and 0 from J, leaving 9 bases between them. Germline assignment: CDR1 SGHNT and CDR2 YYREEE (reference sequence). The CDR3 DNA is TGTGCCAGCAGCTTGAAGCGGGCCAGCACAGATACGCAGTATTTT. Residues: CASSLKRASTDTQYF.

This clone occurred once. The V gene is TRBV11-3, the J gene TRBJ1-1, with D perhaps TRBD1 (5 bases). With 3 bases removed from V and 0 bases from J, the gap between germline ends came to 11 bases. Per the germline V gene, CDR1 is SGHNT and CDR2 is YENEEA. This CDR3 comprises 15 residues. The CDR3, as DNA: TGTGCCAGCAGCTTGGGGGGACCGATGAACACTGAAGCTTTCTTT. Its translation is CASSLGGPMNTEAFF.

This chain joins TRBV5-5 and TRBJ2-5, with 8 nucleotides matching TRBD1. Germline trimming cut 4 bases from V and 1 base from J; bases unmatched to any gene: 3. The CDR3 covers 14 residues. Germline-derived CDR1 and CDR2 are SGHKS and YYEKEE (reference sequence). CDR3: CASSPGQVQETQYF. CDR3 sequence (DNA): TGTGCCAGCAGCCCGGGACAGGTCCAAGAGACCCAGTACTTC.

This clone has only a few counts. The CDR3: CASSRQEPNYGYTF. CDR3 in DNA: TGCGCCAGCAGTAGACAGGAGCCCAACTATGGCTACACCTTC. The rearrangement links TRBV5-1 to TRBJ1-2, with D possibly being TRBD1 (6 bases). Deletions cut 5 bases from V and 2 bases from J, with 13 bases between. Germline loops: CDR1 SGHRS, CDR2 YFSETQ. CDR3 size: 14 residues.

This clone showed up just once. The chain couples TRBV6-5 to TRBJ1-1; 8 bases are shared with TRBD1. J lost 6 bases, V lost 6 bases, and 12 bases had no gene match. This CDR3 has 15 amino acids. Germline V lookup: CDR1 MNHEY, CDR2 SVGAGI. CDR3 protein: CASSKQGGVVSEAFF. In DNA form, the CDR3 reads TGTGCCAGCAGCAAACAGGGGGGGGTGGTTTCTGAAGCTTTCTTT.

This chain links TRBV27 with TRBJ1-2; no clear D. Trimming removed 7 bases from V and 7 bases from J, with 19 bases in between. Germline loops: CDR1 MNHEY, CDR2 SMNVEV (reference sequence). This CDR3 has 14 residues. CDR3 sequence (DNA): TGTGCCAGCAAAGAGCCCAACCAAAGATCTGGCTACACCTTC. Its protein is CASKEPNQRSGYTF.

This rearrangement joins TRBV6-1 to TRBJ1-3; a possible D gene is TRBD1 (6 bases). V lost 5 bases, J lost 3 bases, and 14 bases lay in between. CDR1 MNHNS and CDR2 SASEGT come from the germline V gene. This CDR3 region has 15 residues. CDR3 sequence (DNA): TGTGCCAGCAGTTCCACAGGGAGCGGTGGAAACACCATATATTTT. The encoded protein is CASSSTGSGGNTIYF.

This clone came up a few times. The genes are TRBV5-4 and TRBJ1-1, with 8 nucleotides matching TRBD1. The CDR3 has 16 residues. V shed 4 bases, J shed 3 bases, and the junction held 11 bases outside the gene matches. The germline gives CDR1 SGHNT, CDR2 YYREEE (reference sequence). The DNA of the CDR3 is TGTGCCAGCAGCCTATCGACAGGGGCGAGGGACACTGAAGCTTTCTTT. Its protein product is CASSLSTGARDTEAFF.

This clone came up a few times. CDR3 sequence (DNA): TGTGCCTGGAGGCCCGGGACAGGTTCTAGCCACGAGCAGTACTTC. As protein: CAWRPGTGSSHEQYF. This rearrangement joins TRBV30 to TRBJ2-7; TRBD1 matches at 8 bases. Germline V gene lookup returns CDR1 GTSNPN and CDR2 SVGIG (reference sequence). The CDR3 loop spans 15 amino acids. V gave up 3 bases and J gave up 5 bases; unmatched junction bases: 12.

In this sample, this clone turned up once. The chain couples TRBV5-1 to TRBJ1-2; 8 positions agree with TRBD1. V was pared by 0 bases and J by 5 bases, with 3 bases of the junction left unmatched. The CDR3 consists of 14 residues. Germline CDR1 and CDR2: SGHRS and YFSETQ. Here the CDR3 DNA reads TGCGCCAGCAGCTTGGCGACAGGGGAATATGGCTACACCTTC. It is translated as CASSLATGEYGYTF. Full variable domain (rest looked up from reference TRBV5-1 and TRBJ1-2): KAGVTQTPRYLIKTRGQQVTLSCSPISGHRSVSWYQQTPGQGLQFLFEYFSETQRNKGNFPGRFSGRQFSNSRSEMNVSTLELGDSALYLCASSLATGEYGYTFGSGTRLTVV.

The chain is built from TRBV5-1 and TRBJ2-7; 8 bases match TRBD1. Germline V gene lookup returns CDR1 SGHRS and CDR2 YFSETQ. The trim removed 2 bases at V and 2 bases at J, leaving 6 bases unmatched. This CDR3 spans 15 amino acids. CDR3 in DNA: TGCGCCAGCAGCTTTTCAACAGGGGGAACCTACGAGCAGTACTTC. It yields the protein CASSFSTGGTYEQYF.

The table lists this clone with a few counts. The gene calls are TRBV7-2 and TRBJ1-3; the D gene is possibly TRBD1 (5 bases). The CDR3 covers 16 residues. V was trimmed by 1 base and J by 4 bases, leaving 14 bases between them. Germline CDR1 SGHTA, CDR2 FQGNSA. Written as DNA, the CDR3 is TGTGCCAGCAGCTTAGAGGGGCCTATCGGAGGAAACACCATATATTTT. Protein product: CASSLEGPIGGNTIYF.

This sequence joins TRBV28 and TRBJ1-2; 9 bases align to TRBD1. V lost 6 bases to trimming and J lost 2 bases; unmatched junction nucleotides: 10. Per the germline V gene, CDR1 is MDHEN and CDR2 is SYDVKM. This CDR3 comprises 16 residues. Written as DNA, the CDR3 is TGTGCCAGCAGCCCCTCGGAGGGACAGGGAAACTATGGCTACACCTTC. It specifies CASSPSEGQGNYGYTF.

The chain has TRBV9 and TRBJ2-1, with TRBD2 matching over 13 bases. With V trimmed by 0 bases and J by 7 bases, 4 bases remained unmatched. This CDR3 region has 16 residues. Germline CDR1 is SGDLS and CDR2 is YYNGEE. The CDR3 sequence: CASSVGWTSGGNEQFF. The CDR3 nucleotides are TGTGCCAGCAGCGTAGGGTGGACTAGCGGGGGAAATGAGCAGTTCTTC.

CDR3 DNA sequence: TGTGCCAGCAGCCAAGCTCATTCGTCCCGGGACAGGGATGGCTACACCTTC. It is translated as CASSQAHSSRDRDGYTF. This chain uses TRBV4-2 with TRBJ1-2; 9 bases line up with TRBD1. The germline gives CDR1 LGHNA, CDR2 YNFKEQ. The CDR3 covers 17 residues. V was clipped by 1 base and J by 6 bases; unmatched bases: 12.

The chain carries TRBV4-3 and TRBJ2-3; 8 bases align to TRBD2. The J segment lost 4 bases and the V segment lost 0 bases, leaving 6 bases of the junction unmatched. Germline loops: CDR1 LGHNA, CDR2 YSLEER. This CDR3 region has 16 residues. The DNA of the CDR3 is TGCGCCAGCAGCCAAGACGGAGCGGGGGCCGCAGATACGCAGTATTTT. Its translation: CASSQDGAGAADTQYF.

This chain uses TRBV11-2 with TRBJ2-7, with TRBD1 matching 8 bases. Germline V gives CDR1 SGHAT, CDR2 FQNNGV. The CDR3 consists of 14 residues. The J segment lost 2 bases and the V segment lost 3 bases, leaving 3 bases of the junction unmatched. CDR3 coding DNA: TGTGCCAGCAGCTTGGGGACAGGTCCCTACGAGCAGTACTTC. Translated, it gives CASSLGTGPYEQYF.

The chain is built from TRBV30 and TRBJ1-1, with TRBD1 matching 7 bases. This CDR3 has 11 amino acids. Per germline, CDR1 GTSNPN and CDR2 SVGIG (reference sequence). V gave up 8 bases and J gave up 5 bases; unmatched junction bases: 5. The chain's CDR3 is CAGDRATEAFF. CDR3 nucleotide sequence: TGTGCCGGAGACAGGGCGACTGAAGCTTTCTTT.

V is TRBV30 and J is TRBJ2-7; tentative D call: TRBD1 (6 bases). CDR3 length: 14 residues. In germline, CDR1 is GTSNPN, CDR2 SVGIG (reference sequence). Trimming shortened V by 5 bases and J by 0 bases, and 14 bases separated the two germline ends. CDR3 DNA: TGTGCCTGGGCCCCGGACAGTTACTCCTACGAGCAGTACTTC. It translates to CAWAPDSYSYEQYF.

The chain employs TRBV10-3 and TRBJ1-1, with no clear D. CDR3 size: 15 residues. V was clipped by 2 bases and J by 1 base, with 11 bases between them. The germline CDR1 and CDR2 sequences are ENHRY and SYGVKD. CDR3 residues: CAISENVRGNTEAFF. The CDR3 DNA reads TGTGCCATCAGTGAGAACGTCCGAGGGAACACTGAAGCTTTCTTT.

The chain uses TRBV11-3 and TRBJ2-7; D might be TRBD2 (5 bases). Trimming took 5 bases from V and 3 from J, leaving 11 bases between them. Germline assignment: CDR1 SGHNT and CDR2 YENEEA. CDR3 length: 13 amino acids. CDR3 nucleotide sequence: TGTGCCAGCAGCGCCGGGAAGGGCTACGAGCAGTACTTC. It codes for CASSAGKGYEQYF. Looking up the rest from reference TRBV11-3 and TRBJ2-7 gives the full variable domain: EAGVVQSPRYKIIEKKQPVAFWCNPISGHNTLYWYLQNLGQGPELLIRYENEEAVDDSQLPKDRFSAERLKGVDSTLKIQPAELGDSAVYLCASSAGKGYEQYFGPGTRLTVT.

This sequence joins TRBV6-5 and TRBJ1-6, with 7 bases that match TRBD1. The CDR3 covers 14 residues. Germline lookup yields CDR1 MNHEY and CDR2 SVGAGI. V was pared by 6 bases and J by 7 bases, with 6 bases of the junction left unmatched. The CDR3 DNA reads TGTGCCAGCAGGGCGGGACAGTCGAATTCACCCCTCCACTTT. This codes for CASRAGQSNSPLHF.

V is TRBV6-5 and J is TRBJ1-1, with a possible D match to TRBD1 (6 bases). The germline V gene has CDR1 MNHEY and CDR2 SVGAGI. The CDR3 loop spans 13 amino acids. V lost 7 bases, J lost 1 base, and 10 bases lay in between. CDR3 in DNA: TGTGCCAGCACCGGGGGGCGGAACACTGAAGCTTTCTTT. Translated: CASTGGRNTEAFF.